The TCR beta chain under discussion was sequenced for a study of T cells in Graves' hyperthyroidism and ophthalmopathy. PBMCs stemmed from more than 7.5 ml fresh peripheral blood. Study outcomes and limitations: Most expanded thyroid clonotypes above 0.001 recurred in blood.

This CDR3 has 14 residues. Germline V gives CDR1 KGHSH, CDR2 LQKENI. V lost 3 bases and J 0 bases, leaving 6 bases between the germline ends. Template material for amplifying TCR beta CDR3 regions consisted of RNA transcripts. HTBI primers were the set used in a first-round RT-PCR of the TCR CDR3. TCRdb used MiXCR to reprocess the multiplex PCR reads, holding one entry per CDR3 protein. The profile covers under 300,000 distinct CDR3 sequences, with over 12% appearing a single time and around 31% taken by the ten largest. There are a few counts of this clonotype. The antigen remains unidentified. Material: blood. The V call is TRBV18, the J call TRBJ1-3; D is uncertain. This TCR came from a woman aged 50 to 65 with Graves' hyperthyroidism that later progressed to Graves' ophthalmopathy. The CDR3 sequence: CASSPEASGNTIYF. The CDR3 coding sequence is TGTGCCAGCTCACCGGAGGCCTCTGGAAACACCATATATTTT.